This TCR beta chain was observed in a study of cytomegalovirus exposure and HLA in healthy donors. Study results and caveats: The study carried out a later analysis of TCR beta sequences. It associated about 15,000 of them with specific HLA alleles at a false discovery rate of 0.05.

For this clone: The antigen is not known.

The study ran its PCR with 60 Vbeta and 13 Jbeta primers. Produced via immunoSEQ multiplex PCR; TCRdb's table is partial and in-frame only. Of approximately 120,000 clones listed, about four fifths are singletons. This CDR3 comprises 16 residues. With 4 bases removed from V and 2 bases from J, the gap between germline ends came to 18 bases. CDR1 SGHVS and CDR2 FNYEAQ come from the germline V gene. The sequence was collected from a woman aged 40 to 49 in good health and CMV-seropositive. J is TRBJ2-7 and V is TRBV7-6; weak D call: TRBD1 (6 bases). The sequenced material came from PBMCs. The CDR3 DNA sequence: TGTGCCAGCAGCTCCATCACAGGGCGCAAGCCCTACGAGCAGTACTTC. This encodes CASSSITGRKPYEQYF.